The next 5 T cell receptor beta chains were all read from a single sample in a study of cytomegalovirus exposure and HLA in healthy donors. The study ran its PCR with 60 Vbeta and 13 Jbeta primers. Libraries were prepared by immunoSEQ multiplex PCR; TCRdb keeps only in-frame clonotypes and omits some of them. The sample lists 250,000 or so clones, 81% occurring once. Sequencing was carried out using PBMCs. The source of these receptors is an older woman in good health and CMV-seropositive.

V is TRBV9 and J is TRBJ2-7, with 7 bases identical to TRBD2. V shed 4 bases, J shed 6 bases, and the junction held 13 bases outside the gene matches. CDR3 length: 15 amino acids. Germline V gene sequence: CDR1 SGDLS, CDR2 YYNGEE. Written as DNA, the CDR3 is TGTGCCAGCAGCCTACGAGCGGGACTGAAATCCGAGCAGTACTTC. Amino acid sequence: CASSLRAGLKSEQYF.

The chain has TRBV6-1 and TRBJ1-2; unclear D gene. V shed 5 bases and J shed 4 bases, with 5 bases lying between them. Germline V gene data show CDR1 as MNHNS and CDR2 as SASEGT. The CDR3 has 11 residues. CDR3 DNA: TGTGCCAGCAGTTCCGGCTATGGCTACACCTTC. Amino acids: CASSSGYGYTF.

This clone was recorded once. The rearrangement uses TRBV5-6 and TRBJ1-2; D not certain. The CDR3 contains 11 residues. The V and J ends lost 3 bases and 8 bases respectively, with 8 bases between them. The germline V gene encodes CDR1 SGHDT and CDR2 YYEEEE. CDR3 DNA: TGTGCCAGCAGCTACGGGTTGGGCTACACCTTC. It codes for CASSYGLGYTF.

The rearrangement joins TRBV6-1 to TRBJ1-3, with 7 bases matching TRBD1. Germline CDR1 is MNHNS and CDR2 is SASEGT. The CDR3 extends over 16 amino acids. Trimming at V came to 4 bases and at J to 0 bases, leaving 6 bases not matched to a gene. CDR3 DNA: TGTGCCAGCAGTGGAGGGGACAGCCTCTCTGGAAACACCATATATTTT. Protein sequence: CASSGGDSLSGNTIYF.

In this sample, this clone turned up a few times. The germline gene is not matched at one end of the junction; a read error may be the cause. The V call is TRBV7-9, the J call TRBJ1-1; D not certain. The CDR3 is made up of 13 amino acids. Germline CDR1 reads SEHNR; CDR2 reads FQNEAQ (reference sequence). CDR3 sequence reads: CSSSLARETEAFF. CDR3 bases: TGTTCCAGCAGCTTAGCGAGGGAGACTGAAGCTTTCTTT.